These 9 T cell receptor beta chains were all obtained from the same sample, sequenced in a study of graft-versus-host responses after intestinal transplantation. Generated by immunoSEQ multiplex PCR, the TCRdb table keeps only in-frame clones and is missing some. This table has about 85,000 clones, under 95% appearing once. Their antigen targets remain unknown. The source material was unstimulated CD8+ T cells sorted from spleen or lymph node cells, sampled before transplant. Receptors originate from a human donor who was the organ donor for an intestinal transplant.

The rearrangement uses TRBV9 and TRBJ2-1; D is unresolved. The V gene lost 4 bases and the J gene lost 0 bases, with 17 bases spanning the gap. CDR3 length: 17 residues. The germline CDR1 and CDR2 sequences are SGDLS and YYNGEE. CDR3 sequence reads: CASSLRPSFNSYNEQFF. The CDR3 bases are TGTGCCAGCAGCCTTAGACCCTCCTTTAACTCCTACAATGAGCAGTTCTTC.

This clone was found once. This chain links TRBV5-6 with TRBJ1-2; weak D call: TRBD1 (6 bases). Trimming removed 7 bases from V and 1 base from J, with 14 bases in between. The CDR3 consists of 14 residues. The germline V gene encodes CDR1 SGHDT and CDR2 YYEEEE. Written as DNA, the CDR3 is TGTGCCAGCGGATACAGGGCAGGTAACTATGGCTACACCTTC. Translated: CASGYRAGNYGYTF.

In this sample, this clone turned up a few times. The chain carries TRBV6-5 and TRBJ1-1; D gene ambiguous. Trimming removed 0 bases at V and 1 base at J, with 9 bases between. This CDR3 comprises 15 residues. Germline CDR1 reads MNHEY; CDR2 reads SVGAGI. CDR3 in amino acids: CASSYSSYSNTEAFF. The DNA for the CDR3 is TGTGCCAGCAGTTACTCGAGTTACTCGAACACTGAAGCTTTCTTT.

The V call is TRBV9, the J call TRBJ2-1; 8 positions agree with TRBD1. This CDR3 has 15 residues. Germline V gene sequence: CDR1 SGDLS, CDR2 YYNGEE. The trim removed 3 bases at V and 2 bases at J, leaving 4 bases unmatched. CDR3 in amino acids: CASSETGDPYNEQFF. CDR3 nucleotide sequence: TGTGCCAGCAGCGAGACAGGGGACCCCTACAATGAGCAGTTCTTC.

The V and J genes are TRBV2 and TRBJ2-2; D unclear. CDR1 and CDR2 (germline): SNHLY, FYNNEI. The CDR3 spans 14 residues. The V end lost 9 bases, the J end lost 0 bases, and 11 bases lay between the germline ends. The CDR3 sequence is CARRHYPNTGELFF. CDR3 nucleotide sequence: TGTGCCAGACGCCACTACCCGAACACCGGGGAGCTGTTTTTT.

This rearrangement joins TRBV7-7 to TRBJ2-1; D gene uncertain. Germline lookup yields CDR1 SSHAT and CDR2 FNYEAQ (reference sequence). V was shortened by 2 bases and J by 4 bases, with 15 bases between the two germline ends. The CDR3 is made up of 16 amino acids. CDR3 in amino acids: CASSLSTRSGYNEQFF. In DNA, the CDR3 is TGTGCCAGCAGCTTATCAACCCGATCCGGATACAATGAGCAGTTCTTC.

The table lists this clone with a few counts. The chain combines TRBV7-9 with TRBJ2-7; 7 bases agree with TRBD1. Germline CDR1 is SEHNR and CDR2 is FQNEAQ (reference sequence). Losses at the gene ends were 5 bases for V and 6 bases for J; bases not matched to a gene: 7. This CDR3 is built from 13 residues. The CDR3 sequence is CASSRTTGAEQYF. The CDR3 DNA is TGTGCCAGCAGCCGTACAACAGGGGCCGAGCAGTACTTC.

This chain connects TRBV6-5 to TRBJ1-5; D gene uncertain. Per germline, CDR1 MNHEY and CDR2 SVGAGI. CDR3 length: 12 residues. V dropped 6 bases and J dropped 6 bases, with 9 bases sitting between them. CDR3 coding DNA: TGTGCCAGCAGGAGACCCAGTCAGCCCCAGCATTTT. It translates to CASRRPSQPQHF.

The chain combines TRBV7-9 with TRBJ2-1; D remains unclear. The V end was cut by 5 bases, the J end by 1 base, with 12 bases between. The CDR3 loop spans 15 amino acids. Germline CDR1 is SEHNR and CDR2 is FQNEAQ (reference sequence). As DNA, the CDR3 is TGTGCCAGCAGCGGAAGCAAAGGGTCCTACAATGAGCAGTTCTTC. Its protein product is CASSGSKGSYNEQFF.